The sequence of this TCR beta chain was determined in a study of STAT5B mutations in CD4+ large granular lymphocyte leukemia. In regard to this clone: Its antigen is not identified.

Data came from immunoSEQ multiplex PCR; TCRdb stores just in-frame clones and leaves some out. The sample shows around 23,000 clones, about four fifths of them seen only once. Notes on the study in general: Main leukemic clonotypes were patient-specific, but under 30% appeared at low frequency elsewhere. TRBV06-family usage was enriched in top patient clones (8/27) versus controls (2/35).

V gave up 6 bases and J gave up 4 bases, with 19 bases separating them. The germline V gene encodes CDR1 MNHEY and CDR2 SVGAGI. CDR3 size: 15 residues. The chain links TRBV6-5 to TRBJ2-7, with D maybe TRBD1 (6 bases). The clonotype was recovered from a human donor in good health. Sequenced input: CD4+ T cells from blood buffy coats. The CDR3, as DNA: TGTGCCAGCAGCCAAGGAGAACGCAGGGGATACGAGCAGTACTTC. It codes for CASSQGERRGYEQYF.